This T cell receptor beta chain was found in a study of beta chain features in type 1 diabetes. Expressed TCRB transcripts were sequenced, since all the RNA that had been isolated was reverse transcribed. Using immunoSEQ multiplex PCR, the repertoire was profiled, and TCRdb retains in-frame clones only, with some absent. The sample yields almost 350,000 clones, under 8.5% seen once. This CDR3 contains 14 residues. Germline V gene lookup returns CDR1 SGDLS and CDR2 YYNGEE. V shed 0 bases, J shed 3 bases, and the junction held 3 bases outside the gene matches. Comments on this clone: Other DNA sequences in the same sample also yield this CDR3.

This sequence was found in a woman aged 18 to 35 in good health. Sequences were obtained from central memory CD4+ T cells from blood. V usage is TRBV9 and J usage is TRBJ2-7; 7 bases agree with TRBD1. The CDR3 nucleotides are TGTGCCAGCAGCGTAGGTCCAGGGGGCTACGAGCAGTACTTC. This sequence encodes CASSVGPGGYEQYF.